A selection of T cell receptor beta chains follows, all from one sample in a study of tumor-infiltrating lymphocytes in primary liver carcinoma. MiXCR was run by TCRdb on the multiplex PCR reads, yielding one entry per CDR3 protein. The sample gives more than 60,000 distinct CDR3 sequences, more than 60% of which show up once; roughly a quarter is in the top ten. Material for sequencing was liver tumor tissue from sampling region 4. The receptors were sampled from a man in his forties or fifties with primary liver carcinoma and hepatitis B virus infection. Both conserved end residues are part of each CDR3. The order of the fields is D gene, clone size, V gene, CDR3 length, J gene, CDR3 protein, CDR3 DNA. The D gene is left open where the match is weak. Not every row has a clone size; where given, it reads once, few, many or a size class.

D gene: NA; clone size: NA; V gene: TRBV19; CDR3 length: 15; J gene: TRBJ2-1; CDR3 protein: CASSMQAGSYNEQFF; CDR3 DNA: TGTGCCAGTAGTATGCAGGCCGGCTCCTACAATGAGCAGTTCTTC
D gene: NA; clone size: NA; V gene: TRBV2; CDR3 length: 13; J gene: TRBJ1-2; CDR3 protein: CASSLDGDFGYTF; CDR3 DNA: TGTGCCAGCAGTCTCGACGGGGACTTTGGCTACACCTTC
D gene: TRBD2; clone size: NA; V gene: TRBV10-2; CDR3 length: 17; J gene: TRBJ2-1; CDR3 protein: CASSESYLAGMCNEQFF; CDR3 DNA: TGCGCCAGCAGTGAGTCGTATCTAGCGGGTATGTGCAATGAGCAGTTCTTC
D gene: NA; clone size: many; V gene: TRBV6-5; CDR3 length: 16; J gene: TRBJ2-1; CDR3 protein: CASSPTVLELYNEQFF; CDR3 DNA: TGTGCCAGCAGCCCCACAGTACTAGAGTTGTACAATGAGCAGTTCTTC
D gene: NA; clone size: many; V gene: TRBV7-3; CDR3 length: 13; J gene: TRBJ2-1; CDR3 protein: CASSEGLNNEQFF; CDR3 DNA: TGTGCCAGCAGCGAGGGACTTAACAATGAGCAGTTCTTC
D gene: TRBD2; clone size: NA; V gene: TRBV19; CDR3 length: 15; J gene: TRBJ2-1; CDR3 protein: CASSAYGRTSNEQFF; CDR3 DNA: TGTGCCAGTAGTGCTTACGGGAGGACCAGCAATGAGCAGTTCTTC
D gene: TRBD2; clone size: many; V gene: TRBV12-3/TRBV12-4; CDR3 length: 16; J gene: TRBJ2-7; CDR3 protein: CASEPGLAGSYYEQYF; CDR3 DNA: TGTGCCAGCGAACCGGGACTAGCGGGCAGCTACTACGAGCAGTACTTC
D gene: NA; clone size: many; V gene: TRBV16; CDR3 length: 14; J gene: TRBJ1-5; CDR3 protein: CASSQSQGNQPQHF; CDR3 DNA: TGTGCCAGCAGCCAATCTCAGGGGAATCAGCCCCAGCATTTT
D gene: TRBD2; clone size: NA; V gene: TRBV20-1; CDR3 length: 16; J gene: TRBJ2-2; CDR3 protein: CSARPPGTSGSGELFF; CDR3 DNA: TGCAGTGCTAGACCTCCCGGGACTAGCGGGAGTGGGGAGCTGTTTTTT
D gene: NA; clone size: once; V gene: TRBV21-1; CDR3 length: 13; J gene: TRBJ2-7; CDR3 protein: CVMDQGLAYEQYF; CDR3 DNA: TGTGTCATGGACCAAGGACTAGCCTACGAACAGTACTTC
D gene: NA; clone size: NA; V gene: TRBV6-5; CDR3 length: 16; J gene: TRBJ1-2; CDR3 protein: CASSAHGRGGNYGYTF; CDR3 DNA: TGTGCCAGCAGCGCCCACGGCCGGGGCGGTAACTATGGCTACACCTTC
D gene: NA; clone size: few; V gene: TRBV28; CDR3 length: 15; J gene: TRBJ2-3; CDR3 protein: CASRAPSGQTDTQYF; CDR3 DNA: TGTGCCAGCAGGGCGCCATCCGGGCAAACAGATACGCAGTATTTT
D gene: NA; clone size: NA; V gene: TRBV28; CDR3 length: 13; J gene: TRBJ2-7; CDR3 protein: CASSLDGDLEQYF; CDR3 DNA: TGTGCCAGCAGTCTGGACGGGGACCTTGAGCAGTACTTC
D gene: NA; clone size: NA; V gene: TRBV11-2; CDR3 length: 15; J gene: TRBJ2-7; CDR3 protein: CASSLVPGATGEQYF; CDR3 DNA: TGCGCCAGCAGCTTAGTTCCGGGAGCGACGGGAGAGCAGTACTTC
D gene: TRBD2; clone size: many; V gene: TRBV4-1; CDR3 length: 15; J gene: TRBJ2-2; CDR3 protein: CASSYGGRGTGELFF; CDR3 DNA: TGCGCCAGCAGTTATGGCGGGAGAGGCACCGGGGAGCTGTTTTTT
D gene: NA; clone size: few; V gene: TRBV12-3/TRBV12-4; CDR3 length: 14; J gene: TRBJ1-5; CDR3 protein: CASSLVTSDQPQHF; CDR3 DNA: TGTGCTAGCAGTTTAGTAACCTCAGATCAGCCCCAGCATTTT
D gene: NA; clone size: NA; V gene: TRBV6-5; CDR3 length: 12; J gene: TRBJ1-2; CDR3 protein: CASGRQFYGSTF; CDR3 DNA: TGTGCCAGCGGACGCCAGTTCTATGGCAGCACCTTC
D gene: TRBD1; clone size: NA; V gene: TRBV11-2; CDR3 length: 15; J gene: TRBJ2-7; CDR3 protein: CASSLHGTGPREQYF; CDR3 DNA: TGTGCCAGCAGCTTACACGGGACAGGGCCGCGGGAGCAGTACTTC
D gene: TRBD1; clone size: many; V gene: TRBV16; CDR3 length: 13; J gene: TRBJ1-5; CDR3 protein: CASSQGTDQPQHF; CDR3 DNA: TGTGCCAGCAGCCAAGGGACAGATCAGCCCCAGCATTTT
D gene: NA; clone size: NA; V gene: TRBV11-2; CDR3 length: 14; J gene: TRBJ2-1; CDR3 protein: CDSSSSVEAMGQFF; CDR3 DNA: TGTGACAGCAGCTCATCTGTTGAGGCGATGGGGCAGTTCTTC
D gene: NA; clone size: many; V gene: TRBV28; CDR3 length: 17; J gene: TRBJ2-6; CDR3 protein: CASKGGTGKRGANVLTF; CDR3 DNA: TGTGCCAGCAAAGGCGGGACGGGTAAAAGGGGGGCCAACGTCCTGACTTTC
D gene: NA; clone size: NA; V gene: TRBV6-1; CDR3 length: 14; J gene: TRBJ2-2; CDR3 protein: CASSDLSLAVELFF; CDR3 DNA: TGTGCCAGCAGTGATCTTAGCCTCGCCGTGGAGCTGTTTTTT
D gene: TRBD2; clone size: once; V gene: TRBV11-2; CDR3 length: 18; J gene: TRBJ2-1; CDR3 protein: CASNFPRLAREHYNEQFF; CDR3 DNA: TGTGCCAGCAACTTTCCTCGACTAGCGAGAGAACACTACAATGAGCAGTTCTTC
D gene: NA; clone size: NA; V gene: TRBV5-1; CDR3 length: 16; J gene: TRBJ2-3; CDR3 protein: CASSYRDWGGTVTQYF; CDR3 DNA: TGCGCCAGCAGCTACCGGGACTGGGGTGGCACAGTTACGCAGTATTTT
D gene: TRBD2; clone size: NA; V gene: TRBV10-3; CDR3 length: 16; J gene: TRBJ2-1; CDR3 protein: CAISDRAGGLGDGQFF; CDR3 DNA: TGTGCCATCAGTGATAGGGCGGGAGGATTAGGTGATGGGCAGTTCTTC
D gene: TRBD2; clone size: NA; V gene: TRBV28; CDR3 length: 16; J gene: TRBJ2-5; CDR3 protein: CASSSLGRIMGGTQYF; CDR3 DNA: TGTGCCAGCAGTTCCTTGGGACGGATTATGGGAGGGACTCAGTACTTC
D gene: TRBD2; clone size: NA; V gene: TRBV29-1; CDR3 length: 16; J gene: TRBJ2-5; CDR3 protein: CRVDIGTSGSIGTQYF; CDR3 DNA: TGCAGGGTCGATATCGGGACTAGCGGGAGCATTGGGACCCAGTACTTC
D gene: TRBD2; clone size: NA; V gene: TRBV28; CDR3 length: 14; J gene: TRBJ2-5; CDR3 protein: CASDSSGSQETQYF; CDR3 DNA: TGTGCCAGCGACTCTAGCGGATCCCAGGAGACCCAGTACTTC
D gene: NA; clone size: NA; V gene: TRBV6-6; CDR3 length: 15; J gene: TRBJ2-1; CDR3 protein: CVSSSATNGHNEQFF; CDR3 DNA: TGTGTCAGCAGTTCTGCGACTAACGGACACAATGAGCAGTTCTTC
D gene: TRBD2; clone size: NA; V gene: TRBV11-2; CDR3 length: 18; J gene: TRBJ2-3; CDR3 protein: CVSSITTSGRAGLDTQYF; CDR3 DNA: TGTGTCAGCAGCATAACTACTAGCGGGAGGGCGGGGCTAGATACGCAGTATTTT
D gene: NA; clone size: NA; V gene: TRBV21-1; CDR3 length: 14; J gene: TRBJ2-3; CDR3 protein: CASSPGLLTDTLYF; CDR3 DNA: TGTGCCAGCAGCCCAGGACTGCTCACAGATACGCTATATTTT
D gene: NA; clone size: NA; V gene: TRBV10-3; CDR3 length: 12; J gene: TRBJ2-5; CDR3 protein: CAISRRVETQYF; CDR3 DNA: TGTGCCATCAGTAGGCGGGTGGAGACCCAGTACTTC
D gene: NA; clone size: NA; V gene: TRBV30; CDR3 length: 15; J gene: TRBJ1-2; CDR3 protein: CAWSYSRGGNYGYTF; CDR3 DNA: TGTGCCTGGAGTTATAGTCGAGGAGGCAACTATGGCTACACCTTC
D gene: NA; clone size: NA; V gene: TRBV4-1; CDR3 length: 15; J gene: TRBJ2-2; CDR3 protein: CASSQEAGNTGKLFF; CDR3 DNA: TGCGCCAGCAGCCAAGAGGCGGGGAACACCGGGAAACTGTTTTTT
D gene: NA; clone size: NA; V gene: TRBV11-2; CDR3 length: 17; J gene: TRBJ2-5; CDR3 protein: CASNLVSGGSWQETQYF; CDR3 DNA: TGTGCCAGCAACTTAGTCAGTGGGGGCAGTTGGCAAGAGACCCAGTATTTC
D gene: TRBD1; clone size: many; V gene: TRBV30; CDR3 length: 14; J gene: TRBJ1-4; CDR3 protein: CAISRQGSDEKLFF; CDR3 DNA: TGTGCCATAAGCCGACAGGGAAGTGATGAAAAACTGTTTTTT
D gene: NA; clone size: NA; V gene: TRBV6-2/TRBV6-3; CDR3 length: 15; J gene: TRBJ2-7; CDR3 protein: CASIQKLTGTNEQHF; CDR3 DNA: TGTGCCAGCATCCAAAAGCTTACAGGGACCAACGAGCAGCACTTC
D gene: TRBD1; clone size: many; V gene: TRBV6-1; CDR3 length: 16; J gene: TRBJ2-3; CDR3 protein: CASSVRQGPAEDTQYF; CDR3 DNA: TGTGCCAGCAGTGTGCGACAGGGACCTGCTGAAGATACGCAGTATTTT
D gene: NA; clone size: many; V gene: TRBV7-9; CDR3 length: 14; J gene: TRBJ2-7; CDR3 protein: CASQAAASWGEQYF; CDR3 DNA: TGTGCCAGCCAGGCAGCCGCGTCTTGGGGCGAGCAGTACTTC
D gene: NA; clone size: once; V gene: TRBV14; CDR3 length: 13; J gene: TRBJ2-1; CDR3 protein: CASSPGTRDGQFF; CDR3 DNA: TGTGCCAGCAGTCCCGGGACTCGGGATGGACAGTTCTTC
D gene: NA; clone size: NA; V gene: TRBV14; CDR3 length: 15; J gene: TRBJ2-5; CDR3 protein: CANSQENGGEETQYF; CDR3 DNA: TGTGCCAACAGCCAAGAGAACGGAGGGGAAGAGACCCAGTACTTC
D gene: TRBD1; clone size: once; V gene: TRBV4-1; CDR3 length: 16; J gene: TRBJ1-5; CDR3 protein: CTSSQNTDRIGQPQHF; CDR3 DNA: TGCACCAGCAGCCAAAACACGGACAGGATCGGCCAGCCCCAGCATTTT
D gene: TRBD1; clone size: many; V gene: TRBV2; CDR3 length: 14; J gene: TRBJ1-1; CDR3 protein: CASEGQGVGTEAFF; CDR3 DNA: TGTGCCAGCGAGGGACAGGGAGTGGGCACTGAAGCTTTCTTT
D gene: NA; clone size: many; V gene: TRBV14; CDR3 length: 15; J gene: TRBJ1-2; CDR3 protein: CASSQGVTSNYGYTF; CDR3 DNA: TGTGCCAGCAGCCAAGGGGTCACCTCTAACTATGGCTACACCTTC
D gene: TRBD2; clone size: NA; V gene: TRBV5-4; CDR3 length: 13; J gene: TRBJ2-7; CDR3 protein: CANSIGTSREQYF; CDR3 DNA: TGTGCCAACAGCATAGGGACTAGTCGTGAGCAGTACTTC
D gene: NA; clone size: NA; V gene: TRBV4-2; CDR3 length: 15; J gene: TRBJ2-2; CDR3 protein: CDSSQVLVETGELFF; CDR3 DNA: TGTGACAGTAGCCAAGTACTAGTTGAGACCGGGGAGCTGTTTTTT
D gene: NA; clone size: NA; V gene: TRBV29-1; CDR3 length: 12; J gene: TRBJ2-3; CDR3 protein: CSVDSDGDMQYF; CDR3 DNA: TGCAGCGTTGATTCAGACGGGGATATGCAGTATTTT
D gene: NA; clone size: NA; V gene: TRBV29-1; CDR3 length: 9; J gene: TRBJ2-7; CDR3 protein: CSLWDGKYF; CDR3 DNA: TGCAGCCTCTGGGACGGGAAGTACTTC
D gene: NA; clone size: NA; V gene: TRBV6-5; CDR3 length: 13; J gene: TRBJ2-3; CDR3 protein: CGSCMAWDQPQYF; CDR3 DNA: TGTGGCAGCTGTATGGCGTGGGATCAGCCCCAGTATTTT
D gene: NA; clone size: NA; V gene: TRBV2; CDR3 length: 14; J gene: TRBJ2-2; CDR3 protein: CASSHRSNTGELFF; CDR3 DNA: TGTGCCAGCAGCCATAGGTCGAACACCGGGGAGCTGTTTTTT
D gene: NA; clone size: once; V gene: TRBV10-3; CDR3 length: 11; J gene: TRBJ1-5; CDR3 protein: CAISGERPQHF; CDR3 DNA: TGTGCCATCAGTGGTGAGAGGCCCCAGCATTTT
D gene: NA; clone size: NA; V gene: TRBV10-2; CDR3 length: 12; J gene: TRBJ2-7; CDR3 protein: CASNVNYGEQYF; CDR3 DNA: TGCGCCAGCAATGTCAATTACGGCGAACAGTACTTC
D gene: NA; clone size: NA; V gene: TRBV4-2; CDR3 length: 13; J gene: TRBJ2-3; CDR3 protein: CASSHVEADTQYF; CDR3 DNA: TGTGCCAGCAGCCACGTGGAGGCAGATACGCAGTATTTT
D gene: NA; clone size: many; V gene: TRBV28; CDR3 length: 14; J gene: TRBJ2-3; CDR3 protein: CASQLVPITDTQYF; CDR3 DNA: TGTGCCAGCCAGCTAGTCCCCATCACAGATACGCAGTATTTT
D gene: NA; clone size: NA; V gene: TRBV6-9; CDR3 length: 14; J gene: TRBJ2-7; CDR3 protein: CASSYSGRDYEQCF; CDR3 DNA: TGTGCCAGCAGTTATTCGGGGCGGGATTACGAGCAGTGCTTC
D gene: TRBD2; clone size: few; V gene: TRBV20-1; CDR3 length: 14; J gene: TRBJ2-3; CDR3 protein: CSAASGKSTDTQYF; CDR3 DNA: TGCAGTGCTGCTAGCGGGAAGAGCACAGATACGCAGTATTTT
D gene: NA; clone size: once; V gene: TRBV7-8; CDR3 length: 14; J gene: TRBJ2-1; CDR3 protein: CASSSAEAYSEQFF; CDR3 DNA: TGTGCCAGCAGCTCAGCGGAGGCCTACAGTGAGCAGTTCTTC